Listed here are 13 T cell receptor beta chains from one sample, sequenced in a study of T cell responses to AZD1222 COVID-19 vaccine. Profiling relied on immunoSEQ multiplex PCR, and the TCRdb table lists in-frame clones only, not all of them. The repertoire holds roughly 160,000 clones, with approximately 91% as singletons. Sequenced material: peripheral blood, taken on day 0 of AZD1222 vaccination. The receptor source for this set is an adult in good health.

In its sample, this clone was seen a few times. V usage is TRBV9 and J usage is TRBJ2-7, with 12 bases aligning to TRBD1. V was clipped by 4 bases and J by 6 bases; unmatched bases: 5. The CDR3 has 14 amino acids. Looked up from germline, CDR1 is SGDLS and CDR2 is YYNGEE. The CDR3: CASSFGTGGLEQYF. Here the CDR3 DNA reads TGTGCCAGCAGCTTTGGGACAGGGGGCCTCGAGCAGTACTTC.

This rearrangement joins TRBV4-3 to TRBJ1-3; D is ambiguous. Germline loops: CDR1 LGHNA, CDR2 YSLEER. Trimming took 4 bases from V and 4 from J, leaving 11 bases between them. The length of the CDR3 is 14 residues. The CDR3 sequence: CASSRGIGGNTIYF. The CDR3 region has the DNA TGCGCCAGCAGCCGAGGAATTGGAGGAAACACCATATATTTT.

CDR3 sequence reads: CAWIGGNTEAFF. The CDR3 DNA follows: TGTGCCTGGATCGGGGGAAATACTGAAGCTTTCTTT. The chain combines TRBV30 with TRBJ1-1, with D possibly being TRBD1 (5 bases). Germline lookup yields CDR1 GTSNPN and CDR2 SVGIG (reference sequence). Trimming pared 4 bases from V and 5 bases from J, leaving 11 bases between. This CDR3 comprises 12 residues.

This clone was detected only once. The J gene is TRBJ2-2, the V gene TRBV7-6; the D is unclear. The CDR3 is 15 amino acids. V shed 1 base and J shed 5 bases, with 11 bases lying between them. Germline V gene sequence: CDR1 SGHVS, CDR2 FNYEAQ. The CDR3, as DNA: TGTGCCAGCAGCTTAGGGAGTCTTCGTACCGGGGAGCTGTTTTTT. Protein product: CASSLGSLRTGELFF. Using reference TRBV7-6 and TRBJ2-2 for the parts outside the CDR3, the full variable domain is GAGVSQSPRYKVTKRGQDVALRCDPISGHVSLYWYRQALGQGPEFLTYFNYEAQQDKSGLPNDRFSAERPEGSISTLTIQRTEQRDSAMYRCASSLGSLRTGELFFGEGSRLTVL.

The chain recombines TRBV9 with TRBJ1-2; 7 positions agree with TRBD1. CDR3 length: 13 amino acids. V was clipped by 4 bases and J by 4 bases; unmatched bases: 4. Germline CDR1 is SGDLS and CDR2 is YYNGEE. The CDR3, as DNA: TGTGCCAGCAGCTGGGACAGCCGCTATGGCTACACCTTC. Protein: CASSWDSRYGYTF.

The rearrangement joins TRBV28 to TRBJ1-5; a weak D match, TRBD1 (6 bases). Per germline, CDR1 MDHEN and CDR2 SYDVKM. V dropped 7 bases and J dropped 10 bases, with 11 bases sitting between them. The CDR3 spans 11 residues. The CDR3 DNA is TGTGCCAGCAACGCGGGGGGCCCCCAGCATTTT. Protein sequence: CASNAGGPQHF. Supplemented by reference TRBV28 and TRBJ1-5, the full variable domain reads DVKVTQSSRYLVKRTGEKVFLECVQDMDHENMFWYRQDPGLGLRLIYFSYDVKMKEKGDIPEGYSVSREKKERFSLILESASTNQTSMYLCASNAGGPQHFGDGTRLSIL.

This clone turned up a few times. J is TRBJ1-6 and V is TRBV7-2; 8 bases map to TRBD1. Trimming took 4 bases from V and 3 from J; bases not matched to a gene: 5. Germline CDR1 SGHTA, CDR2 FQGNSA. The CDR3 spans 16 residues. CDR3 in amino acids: CASSSRTGFYNSPLHF. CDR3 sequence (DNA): TGTGCCAGCAGCTCCAGGACAGGGTTCTATAATTCACCCCTCCACTTT.

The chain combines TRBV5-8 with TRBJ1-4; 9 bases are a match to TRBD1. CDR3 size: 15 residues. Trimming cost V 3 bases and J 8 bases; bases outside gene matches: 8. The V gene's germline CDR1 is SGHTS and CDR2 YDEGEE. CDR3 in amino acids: CASSYQGQGSEKLFF. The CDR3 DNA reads TGTGCCAGCAGCTACCAGGGACAGGGTAGCGAAAAACTGTTTTTT.

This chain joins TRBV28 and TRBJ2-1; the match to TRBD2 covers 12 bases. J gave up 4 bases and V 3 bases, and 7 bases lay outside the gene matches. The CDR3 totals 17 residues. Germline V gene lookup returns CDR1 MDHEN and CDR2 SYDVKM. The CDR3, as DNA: TGTGCCAGCAGTTTCCCTAGCGGGAGGGCCTGGTACAATGAGCAGTTCTTC. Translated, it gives CASSFPSGRAWYNEQFF. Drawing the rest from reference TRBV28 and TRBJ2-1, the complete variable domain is DVKVTQSSRYLVKRTGEKVFLECVQDMDHENMFWYRQDPGLGLRLIYFSYDVKMKEKGDIPEGYSVSREKKERFSLILESASTNQTSMYLCASSFPSGRAWYNEQFFGPGTRLTVL.

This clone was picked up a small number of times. The CDR3 DNA reads TGTGCCAGCAGCGTAGGGACAGGGAAAAATGAGCAGTTCTTC. Translating it yields CASSVGTGKNEQFF. This sequence joins TRBV9 and TRBJ2-1, with 8 bases fitting TRBD1. Germline values: CDR1 SGDLS, CDR2 YYNGEE. The ends lost 0 bases at V and 7 bases at J; junction bases unmatched: 3. The CDR3 has 14 amino acids.

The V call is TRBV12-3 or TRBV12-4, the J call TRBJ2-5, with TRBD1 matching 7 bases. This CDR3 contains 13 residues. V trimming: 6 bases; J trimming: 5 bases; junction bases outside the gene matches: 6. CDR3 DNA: TGTGCCAGCAGGATGGACAGGAGGGAGACCCAGTACTTC. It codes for CASRMDRRETQYF.

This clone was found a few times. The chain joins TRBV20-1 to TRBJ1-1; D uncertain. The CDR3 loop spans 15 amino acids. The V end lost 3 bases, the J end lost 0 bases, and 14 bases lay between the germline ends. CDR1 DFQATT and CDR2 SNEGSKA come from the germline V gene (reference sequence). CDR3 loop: CSASLGGPMNTEAFF. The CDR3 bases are TGCAGTGCTAGTCTAGGCGGACCGATGAACACTGAAGCTTTCTTT.

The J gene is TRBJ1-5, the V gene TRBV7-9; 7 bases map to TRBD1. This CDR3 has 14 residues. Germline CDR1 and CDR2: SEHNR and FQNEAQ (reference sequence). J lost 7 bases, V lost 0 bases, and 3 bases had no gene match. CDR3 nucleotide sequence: TGTGCCAGCAGCTTAGCGGGACAGAGACAGCCCCAGCATTTT. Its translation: CASSLAGQRQPQHF. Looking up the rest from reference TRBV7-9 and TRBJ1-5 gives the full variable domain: DTGVSQNPRHKITKRGQNVTFRCDPISEHNRLYWYRQTLGQGPEFLTYFQNEAQLEKSRLLSDRFSAERPKGSFSTLEIQRTEQGDSAMYLCASSLAGQRQPQHFGDGTRLSIL.